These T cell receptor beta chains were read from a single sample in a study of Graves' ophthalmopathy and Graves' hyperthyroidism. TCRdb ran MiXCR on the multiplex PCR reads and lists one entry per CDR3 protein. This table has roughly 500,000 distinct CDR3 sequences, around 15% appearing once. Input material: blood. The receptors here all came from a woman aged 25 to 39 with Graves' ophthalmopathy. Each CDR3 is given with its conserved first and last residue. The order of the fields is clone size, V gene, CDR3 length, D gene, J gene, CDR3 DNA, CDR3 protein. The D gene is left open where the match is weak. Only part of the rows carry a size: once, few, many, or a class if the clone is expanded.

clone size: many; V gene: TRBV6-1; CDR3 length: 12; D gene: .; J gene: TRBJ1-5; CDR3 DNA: TGTGCCTCCCGGGGGACTTCAGGGGCCCAGCATTTT; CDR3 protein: CASRGTSGAQHF
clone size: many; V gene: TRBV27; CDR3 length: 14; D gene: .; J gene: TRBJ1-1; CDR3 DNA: TGTGCCAGCAGTTTATCAACAGGGAGTACTGAAGCTTTCTTT; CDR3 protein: CASSLSTGSTEAFF
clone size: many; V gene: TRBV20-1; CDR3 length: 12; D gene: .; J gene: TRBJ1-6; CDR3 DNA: TGCAGTGCCCAGAGATATAATTCACCCCTCCACTTT; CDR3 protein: CSAQRYNSPLHF
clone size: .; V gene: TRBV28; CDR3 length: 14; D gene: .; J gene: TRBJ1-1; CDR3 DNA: TGTGCCAGCAGTTTCTTCGGCAGGCCAACTGAAGCTTTCTTT; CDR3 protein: CASSFFGRPTEAFF
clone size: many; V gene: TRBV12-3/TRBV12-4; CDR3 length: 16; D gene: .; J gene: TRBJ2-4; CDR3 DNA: TGTGCCAGCAGCCTCCGTGGGGCGAAGGCCAAAAACATTCAGTACTTC; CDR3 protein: CASSLRGAKAKNIQYF
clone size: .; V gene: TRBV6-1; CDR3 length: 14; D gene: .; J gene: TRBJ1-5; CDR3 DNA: TGTGCCAGCAGAGAGACAGGCGGCAATCAGCCCCAGCATTTT; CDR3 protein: CASRETGGNQPQHF
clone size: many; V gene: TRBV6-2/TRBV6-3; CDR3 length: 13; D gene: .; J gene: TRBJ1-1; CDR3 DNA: TGTGCCAGCAGTTACCGTCGCGTTGGTGAAGCTTTCTTT; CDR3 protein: CASSYRRVGEAFF
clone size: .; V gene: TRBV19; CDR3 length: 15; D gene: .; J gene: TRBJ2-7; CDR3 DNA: TGTGCCAGTAGTAATTCACATCTGGAGAGCTACGAGCAGTACTTC; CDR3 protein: CASSNSHLESYEQYF
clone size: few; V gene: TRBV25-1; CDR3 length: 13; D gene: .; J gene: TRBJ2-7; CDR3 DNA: TGTGCCAGCAGGGGTGGGTGGAGGGACGAGCAGTACTTC; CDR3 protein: CASRGGWRDEQYF
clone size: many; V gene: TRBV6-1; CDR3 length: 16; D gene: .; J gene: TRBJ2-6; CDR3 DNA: TGTGCCAGCACAGAAGGAGGTAGCTCTGGGGCCAACGTCCTGACTTTC; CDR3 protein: CASTEGGSSGANVLTF
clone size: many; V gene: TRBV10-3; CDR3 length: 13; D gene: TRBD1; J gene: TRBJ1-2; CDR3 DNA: TGTGCCATCAGGGCGGACAGGCTGGAGGGCTACACCTTC; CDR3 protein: CAIRADRLEGYTF
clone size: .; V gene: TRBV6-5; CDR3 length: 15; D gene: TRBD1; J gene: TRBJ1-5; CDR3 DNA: TGTGCCAGCAGTTACGGGACAGGGACGGATCAGCCCCAGCATTTT; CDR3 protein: CASSYGTGTDQPQHF
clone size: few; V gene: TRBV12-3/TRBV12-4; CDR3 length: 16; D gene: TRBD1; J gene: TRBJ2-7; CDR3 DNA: TGTGCCAGCAGTCTATCCGGGACAGGGGTGACCTACGAGCAGTACTTC; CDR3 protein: CASSLSGTGVTYEQYF
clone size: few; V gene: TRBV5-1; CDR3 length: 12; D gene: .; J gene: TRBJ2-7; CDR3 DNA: TGCGCCAGCAGCTGGGAGCGTTACGAGCAGTACTTC; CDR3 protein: CASSWERYEQYF
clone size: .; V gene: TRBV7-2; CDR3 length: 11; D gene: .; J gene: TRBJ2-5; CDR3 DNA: TGTGCCAGCAGTTGGTCGGGGACCCAGTACTTC; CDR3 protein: CASSWSGTQYF